These 25 T cell receptor beta chains share one sample of origin, sequenced in a study of radiotherapy plus CTLA-4 blockade in lung cancer. Repertoires were generated with immunoSEQ multiplex PCR, while TCRdb's copy carries only in-frame clones and drops some. Of tens of thousands of clones listed, 78% were seen once; the top ten hold approximately 3.8%. This specimen was peripheral blood, taken from a patient treated with radiotherapy plus ipilimumab. These receptors came from a human donor with non-small cell lung cancer who had a partial response to radiotherapy plus ipilimumab. Some clones in this sample may be carry-over from other donors' samples.

This rearrangement joins TRBV7-8 to TRBJ2-7; TRBD2 aligns across 9 bases. Trimming at V came to 5 bases and at J to 2 bases, leaving 4 bases not matched to a gene. The CDR3 spans 14 residues. The germline gives CDR1 SGHVS, CDR2 FQNEAQ. CDR3 region: CASSVTSGAYEQYF. The CDR3 nucleotides read TGTGCCAGCAGCGTGACTAGCGGAGCCTACGAGCAGTACTTC.

This clone was seen only a few times. V is TRBV11-3 and J is TRBJ2-5; 8 nucleotides line up with TRBD1. Matching the DNA end better, TRBJ2-7 makes the J call doubtful. The CDR3 has 15 residues. Germline-derived CDR1 and CDR2 are SGHNT and YENEEA. The CDR3 is CASSLPRRGRGEQYF. The CDR3 DNA reads TGTGCCAGCAGCTTACCCCGCAGGGGGCGTGGCGAGCAGTACTTC.

The chain combines TRBV28 with TRBJ1-2; 10 bases are shared with TRBD1. Unmatched junction bases numbered 3, after V lost 6 bases and J lost 2 bases. The CDR3 is 14 amino acids. Germline lookup yields CDR1 MDHEN and CDR2 SYDVKM. The CDR3 bases are TGTGCCAGCAGGACGGGACAGGGGAACTATGGCTACACCTTC. The encoded protein is CASRTGQGNYGYTF.

This clone was observed a handful of times. V usage is TRBV29-1 and J usage is TRBJ1-3; maybe TRBD1 (6 bases). The CDR3 length is 15 residues. Trimming left V 1 base short and J 5 bases short, with 15 bases between. The germline V gene encodes CDR1 SQVTM and CDR2 ANQGSEA. CDR3 amino acids: CSVEVGRGVRNTIYF. The CDR3 nucleotides read TGCAGCGTTGAAGTCGGCAGGGGAGTCCGAAACACCATATATTTT.

The chain carries TRBV11-3 and TRBJ1-2, with D perhaps TRBD1 (5 bases). CDR1 is SGHNT and CDR2 is YENEEA in the germline V gene. The V gene lost 1 base and the J gene lost 6 bases, with 15 bases spanning the gap. The CDR3 length is 15 residues. CDR3 in amino acids: CASSLVRGNRDGYTF. The CDR3 DNA sequence: TGTGCCAGCAGCTTAGTTCGGGGGAATAGGGATGGCTACACCTTC.

The CDR3 DNA sequence: TGTGCCATCAGTGAGTTTGGGCTAGCGGGAGGGGTTGAGCAGTTCTTC. This codes for CAISEFGLAGGVEQFF. This sequence joins TRBV10-3 and TRBJ2-1; TRBD2 matches at 12 bases. The CDR3 length is 16 residues. Germline V gene sequence: CDR1 ENHRY, CDR2 SYGVKD. V lost 1 base, J lost 9 bases, and 7 bases stayed unmatched.

This clone was found a few times. The chain couples TRBV6-5 to TRBJ2-5, with a possible D match to TRBD2 (6 bases). Germline V gene sequence: CDR1 MNHEY, CDR2 SVGAGI. This CDR3 region has 15 residues. The V and J ends lost 2 bases and 4 bases respectively, with 14 bases between them. CDR3 nucleotide sequence: TGTGCCAGCAGTTACGGGGGGATGGTAGGAGAGACCCAGTACTTC. Translation: CASSYGGMVGETQYF.

The chain is built from TRBV14 and TRBJ2-5; D gene uncertain. The CDR3 runs to 12 residues. The germline CDR1 and CDR2 sequences are SGHDN and FVKESK. Trimming took 1 base from V and 5 from J, leaving 5 bases between them. CDR3 region: CASSQVVETQYF. As DNA, the CDR3 is TGTGCCAGCAGCCAAGTAGTGGAGACCCAGTACTTC.

This clone has just a few counts. This chain uses TRBV5-1 with TRBJ1-6; no definite D call. The V and J ends lost 1 base and 7 bases respectively, with 6 bases between them. CDR3 length equals 13 residues. Per germline, CDR1 SGHRS and CDR2 YFSETQ. CDR3 DNA sequence: TGCGCCAGCAGCTTGTACGAGAATTCACCCCTCCACTTT. It yields the protein CASSLYENSPLHF.

The chain couples TRBV19 to TRBJ2-5, with D perhaps TRBD2 (6 bases). The end of the DNA is better explained by TRBJ2-7, so the J call may be wrong. This CDR3 region has 12 residues. Germline CDR1 reads LNHDA; CDR2 reads SQIVND (reference sequence). The CDR3 sequence is CASSSGVYEQYF. The CDR3 coding sequence is TGTGCCAGTAGTTCGGGGGTCTACGAGCAGTACTTC.

V is TRBV27 and J is TRBJ2-1, with 12 bases aligning to TRBD2. Losses at the gene ends were 9 bases for V and 9 bases for J; bases not matched to a gene: 12. This CDR3 spans 15 amino acids. Per germline, CDR1 MNHEY and CDR2 SMNVEV (reference sequence). The CDR3 here is CASRELAGGPREQFF. The CDR3 DNA sequence: TGTGCCAGTAGAGAACTAGCGGGAGGTCCCCGTGAGCAGTTCTTC.

The chain combines TRBV5-5 with TRBJ2-7; no reliable D call. V lost 0 bases and J 4 bases, leaving 8 bases between the germline ends. CDR3 length: 13 amino acids. Germline V lookup: CDR1 SGHKS, CDR2 YYEKEE (reference sequence). The CDR3 bases are TGTGCCAGCAGCTTGGATATGAGGTACGAGCAGTACTTC. This gives the protein CASSLDMRYEQYF.

This clone has a handful of counts. The chain has TRBV11-2 and TRBJ1-4; 7 positions match TRBD1. Losses at the gene ends were 6 bases for V and 5 bases for J; bases not matched to a gene: 6. The CDR3 has 14 residues. Germline CDR1 reads SGHAT; CDR2 reads FQNNGV. CDR3 DNA: TGTGCCAGCAGGCCAGGGGGGCGAAATGAAAAACTGTTTTTT. Translating gives CASRPGGRNEKLFF.

The gene calls are TRBV5-8 and TRBJ2-6, with a tentative D call TRBD1 (5 bases). The germline V gene encodes CDR1 SGHTS and CDR2 YDEGEE. Trimming pared 4 bases from V and 0 bases from J, leaving 14 bases between. The CDR3 contains 17 residues. In DNA form, the CDR3 reads TGTGCCAGCAGCCTAACAGGAGCGAACTCTGGGGCCAACGTCCTGACTTTC. Its translation is CASSLTGANSGANVLTF.

The chain joins TRBV7-9 to TRBJ1-1; D uncertain. V was clipped by 7 bases and J by 4 bases, with 16 bases between them. The germline V gene has CDR1 SEHNR and CDR2 FQNEAQ (reference sequence). The CDR3 runs 14 residues. In DNA form, the CDR3 reads TGTGCCAGCACTCTAATCGTTCGGGGCACTGAAGCTTTCTTT. This gives the protein CASTLIVRGTEAFF. Filled out from reference TRBV7-9 and TRBJ1-1, the complete variable domain reads DTGVSQNPRHKITKRGQNVTFRCDPISEHNRLYWYRQTLGQGPEFLTYFQNEAQLEKSRLLSDRFSAERPKGSFSTLEIQRTEQGDSAMYLCASTLIVRGTEAFFGQGTRLTVV.

V gene TRBV5-1 combines with J gene TRBJ1-1; 9 bases are shared with TRBD1. The CDR3 consists of 14 residues. From germline, CDR1 is SGHRS and CDR2 YFSETQ. Losses at the gene ends were 3 bases for V and 1 base for J; bases not matched to a gene: 1. The CDR3 sequence: CASSSTGGNTEAFF. The DNA of the CDR3 is TGCGCCAGCAGCTCGACAGGGGGGAACACTGAAGCTTTCTTT.

The sample holds one count of this clone. J is TRBJ1-2 and V is TRBV6-5; TRBD1 might be the D (6 bases). CDR1 MNHEY and CDR2 SVGAGI come from the germline V gene. V lost 3 bases to trimming and J lost 7 bases, with 18 bases between them. The CDR3 covers 15 residues. CDR3 region: CASSYSQRGRGGYTF. The CDR3 DNA is TGTGCCAGCAGTTATTCACAGAGGGGGAGGGGTGGCTACACCTTC.

This clone has more than one count but fewer than ten. The J gene is TRBJ2-5, the V gene TRBV11-2, with 9 bases identical to TRBD1. J was trimmed by 2 bases and V by 5 bases; bases with no gene match: 3. CDR3 size: 14 residues. Germline CDR1 and CDR2: SGHAT and FQNNGV. The CDR3, as DNA: TGTGCCAGCAGCCAAGACAGGGGGCAAGAGACCCAGTACTTC. This encodes CASSQDRGQETQYF. The full variable domain, with the rest looked up from reference TRBV11-2 and TRBJ2-5, is EAGVAQSPRYKIIEKRQSVAFWCNPISGHATLYWYQQILGQGPKLLIQFQNNGVVDDSQLPKDRFSAERLKGVDSTLKIQPAKLEDSAVYLCASSQDRGQETQYFGPGTRLLVL.

Points on this clone: One end of the junction is discordant with germline, which a read error may explain. The V call is TRBV6-1, the J call TRBJ1-3; 8 bases align to TRBD1. Germline V gene sequence: CDR1 MNHNS, CDR2 SASEGT. The CDR3 consists of 15 residues. CDR3 loop: CASTEDRGSGNTIYF. The CDR3 DNA reads as TGTGCCAGCACTGAAGACAGGGGCTCTGGAAACACCATATATTTT.

The rearrangement uses TRBV29-1 and TRBJ1-1; 10 nucleotides match TRBD1. Losses at the gene ends were 7 bases for V and 5 bases for J; bases not matched to a gene: 7. The CDR3 is made up of 13 amino acids. Germline V CDR1 and CDR2: SQVTM, ANQGSEA. The DNA of the CDR3 is TGCAGCGCCAGGACAGGGGGGGAAACTGAAGCTTTCTTT. Residues: CSARTGGETEAFF.

Many counts were recorded for this clone. This sequence joins TRBV4-2 and TRBJ2-1; 12 bases align to TRBD2. The CDR3 loop spans 15 amino acids. The V and J ends lost 0 bases and 9 bases, in that order; junction bases with no gene match: 3. Germline V gives CDR1 LGHNA, CDR2 YNFKEQ. The CDR3 is CASSQELAGGSEQFF. The CDR3 nucleotides are TGTGCCAGCAGCCAAGAACTAGCGGGAGGTTCTGAGCAGTTCTTC.

The V gene is TRBV5-1, the J gene TRBJ2-3; D not certain. Trimming took 6 bases from V and 0 from J, leaving 11 bases between them. Germline assignment: CDR1 SGHRS and CDR2 YFSETQ. The CDR3 runs to 14 residues. The CDR3 nucleotides read TGCGCCAGCAAGAACAGAACTAGCACAGATACGCAGTATTTT. Translation: CASKNRTSTDTQYF. Using reference TRBV5-1 and TRBJ2-3 for the parts outside the CDR3, the full variable domain is KAGVTQTPRYLIKTRGQQVTLSCSPISGHRSVSWYQQTPGQGLQFLFEYFSETQRNKGNFPGRFSGRQFSNSRSEMNVSTLELGDSALYLCASKNRTSTDTQYFGPGTRLTVL.

J is TRBJ1-1 and V is TRBV7-6; 9 nucleotides align to TRBD1. V lost 4 bases and J lost 3; bases outside the gene matches: 3. The germline gives CDR1 SGHVS, CDR2 FNYEAQ. The CDR3 totals 14 residues. The CDR3 spells CASSYRTGDTEAFF. In DNA, the CDR3 is TGTGCCAGCAGCTACAGGACAGGGGACACTGAAGCTTTCTTT. The full variable domain, its missing parts supplied by reference TRBV7-6 and TRBJ1-1, is GAGVSQSPRYKVTKRGQDVALRCDPISGHVSLYWYRQALGQGPEFLTYFNYEAQQDKSGLPNDRFSAERPEGSISTLTIQRTEQRDSAMYRCASSYRTGDTEAFFGQGTRLTVV.

The table lists this clone with a few counts. This chain connects TRBV28 to TRBJ1-6, with D possibly matching TRBD1 (6 bases). The CDR3 is 16 amino acids. V was cut by 4 bases and J by 7 bases, with 17 bases left in between. The germline CDR1 and CDR2 sequences are MDHEN and SYDVKM. Here the CDR3 reads CASSSSSQGWNSPLHF. The CDR3 region has the DNA TGTGCCAGCAGTTCCTCATCACAGGGCTGGAATTCACCCCTCCACTTT.

This clone occurred a few times. The V call is TRBV7-9, the J call TRBJ2-3, with 9 bases lining up with TRBD1. Germline trimming cut 11 bases from V and 14 bases from J; bases unmatched to any gene: 11. The CDR3 totals 11 residues. The germline gives CDR1 SEHNR, CDR2 FQNEAQ (reference sequence). The CDR3 coding sequence is TGTGCCTCAGCTTCGGACAGGGGTCCGTATTTT. It codes for CASASDRGPYF.